This entry concerns a single T cell receptor (beta chain). Its antigen is currently unknown. The CDR3 runs 16 residues. V lost 4 bases and J lost 5; bases outside the gene matches: 10. Germline CDR1 and CDR2: SGHRS and YFSETQ. Treatment specified: oral pan-JAK inhibitor, 5-10 mg twice daily. The sample originates from a study of CD8+ T cells in alopecia areata. Study overall: Treatment ran 6 to 18 months, with 6 months of follow-up afterward. Study conclusions and caveats: Greater clonality was observed in lesional scalp samples, especially alopecia totalis/universalis, versus normal scalp. Scalp samples also yield sequences of resident alphabeta T cells from normal skin. With tofacitinib ongoing, many expanded lesional clones persisted in both scalp and blood.

cDNA serving as the sequencing template came from extracted, reverse transcribed RNA. Sequencing was performed with immunoSEQ multiplex PCR; in TCRdb, only in-frame clones are kept and a portion is missing. Of approximately 90,000 clones in the sample, just over 70% were seen once. The input for sequencing was CD8+ T cells sorted from blood, taken around week 44, from a patient treated with tofacitinib. The receptor's source is a human donor with alopecia areata. J is TRBJ2-1 and V is TRBV5-1; 9 nucleotides align to TRBD2. CDR3 region: CASSPGWGLANNEQFF. Written as DNA, the CDR3 is TGCGCCAGCAGCCCTGGGTGGGGACTAGCTAACAATGAGCAGTTCTTC.